This T cell receptor (beta chain) was sequenced for a study of T cells in Graves' hyperthyroidism and ophthalmopathy. Among ophthalmopathy patients, the Clinical Activity Score reached at least 3, the NOSPECS grade reached at least 4, and duration remained under 3 months. Exclusion criteria comprised uncontrolled infection, other autoimmune disease, pregnancy or lactation. This clonotype was recorded many times. TCR beta CDR3 sequences were amplified from RNA transcripts. The HTBI primer set served for first-round RT-PCR of the TCR CDR3. TCRdb re-called the multiplex PCR reads with MiXCR, one entry per CDR3 protein. The table shows about 350,000 distinct CDR3 sequences, with about a sixth occurring only once. V lost 5 bases and J 6 bases, leaving 11 bases between the germline ends. CDR1 is SGHVS, CDR2 FNYEAQ, per germline. The CDR3 contains 12 residues.

The sequencing input was blood. This sequence joins TRBV7-6 and TRBJ2-7, with a possible D match to TRBD2 (5 bases). The clonotype comes from a woman in her forties with Graves' ophthalmopathy. CDR3 DNA: TGTGCCAGCAGCCCCTTGGGGAGCGAGCAGTACTTC. This gives the protein CASSPLGSEQYF.